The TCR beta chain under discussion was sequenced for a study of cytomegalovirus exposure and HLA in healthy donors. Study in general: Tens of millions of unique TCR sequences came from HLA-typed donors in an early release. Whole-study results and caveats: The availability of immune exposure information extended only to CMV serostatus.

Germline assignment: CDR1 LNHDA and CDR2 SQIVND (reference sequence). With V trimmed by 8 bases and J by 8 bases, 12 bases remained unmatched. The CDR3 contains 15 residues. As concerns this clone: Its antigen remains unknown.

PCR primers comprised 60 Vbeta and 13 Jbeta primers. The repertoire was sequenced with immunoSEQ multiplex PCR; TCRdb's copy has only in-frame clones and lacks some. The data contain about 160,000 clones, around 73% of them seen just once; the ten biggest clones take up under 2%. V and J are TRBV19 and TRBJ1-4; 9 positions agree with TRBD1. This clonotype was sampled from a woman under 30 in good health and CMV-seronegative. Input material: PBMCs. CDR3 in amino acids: CASGLSGTGREKLFF. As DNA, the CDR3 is TGTGCCAGTGGACTATCGGGGACAGGGAGGGAAAAACTGTTTTTT. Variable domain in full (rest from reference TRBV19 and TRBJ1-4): DGGITQSPKYLFRKEGQNVTLSCEQNLNHDAMYWYRQDPGQGLRLIYYSQIVNDFQKGDIAEGYSVSREKKESFPLTVTSAQKNPTAFYLCASGLSGTGREKLFFGSGTQLSVL.